What follows are 29 T cell receptor beta chains derived from one specimen sequenced in a study of T cell responses to AZD1222 COVID-19 vaccine (dated by TCRdb to the early 2020s). Interpreted using the paper, the time point label stands for: baseline before first vaccination. Libraries were constructed by the immunoSEQ multiplex PCR assay. Drawn from immuneACCESS, this table holds only the in-frame rearrangements with V and J called that TCRdb kept. Clones are partly lost; checked studies trace under half to an unresolved V gene and leave the rest unexplained. A total of around 150,000 clones appear in this sample, about nine tenths of them only once. The top ten constitute over 1.3% of the sample. The source was peripheral blood, collected on day 0 of AZD1222 vaccination. Receptors were obtained from an adult in good health.

The chain recombines TRBV7-8 with TRBJ1-2; 8 bases are shared with TRBD1. Germline V lookup: CDR1 SGHVS, CDR2 FQNEAQ. There are 13 residues in the CDR3. Unmatched junction bases numbered 5, after V lost 4 bases and J lost 7 bases. CDR3 coding DNA: TGTGCCAGCAGCTCCGGACAGGGCGTTGGCTACACCTTC. Protein sequence: CASSSGQGVGYTF.

This clone is a singleton in its sample. This rearrangement joins TRBV3-1 (or the pseudogene TRBV3-2) to TRBJ1-5; TRBD1 is a possible D gene (5 bases). V was trimmed by 1 base and J by 0 bases, leaving 10 bases between them. This CDR3 spans 16 amino acids. Germline V gene data show CDR1 as LGHDT and CDR2 as YNNKEL (reference sequence). The CDR3 protein is CASSQASGLSNQPQHF. The CDR3 DNA follows: TGTGCCAGCAGCCAAGCCTCGGGGCTTAGCAATCAGCCCCAGCATTTT.

The gene calls are TRBV30 and TRBJ1-2; possible D gene TRBD1, 5 bases. The germline gives CDR1 GTSNPN, CDR2 SVGIG (reference sequence). V lost 7 bases to trimming and J lost 7 bases, with 16 bases between them. CDR3 length equals 12 residues. The CDR3 loop is CASGGRASGYTF. CDR3 DNA: TGTGCCTCGGGGGGTAGGGCTTCTGGCTACACCTTC.

This clone was seen a handful of times. The rearrangement joins TRBV19 to TRBJ1-4, with 7 positions matching TRBD1. Germline V CDR1 and CDR2: LNHDA, SQIVND (reference sequence). The V and J ends lost 4 bases and 1 base, in that order; junction bases with no gene match: 3. The CDR3 contains 15 residues. The CDR3 spells CASSKTGLTNEKLFF. For the CDR3, the DNA is TGTGCCAGTAGTAAGACAGGGCTAACTAATGAAAAACTGTTTTTT.

The CDR3 loop is CASRIRPRNEQFF. The CDR3 DNA reads TGTGCCAGTAGGATTAGGCCAAGGAATGAGCAGTTCTTC. The V gene is TRBV19, the J gene TRBJ2-1; D is uncertain. Between the trimmed V and J ends, which lost 6 bases and 7 bases, there was a span of 13 bases. The CDR3 covers 13 residues. Looked up from germline, CDR1 is LNHDA and CDR2 is SQIVND (reference sequence).

This chain uses TRBV7-9 with TRBJ2-7, with 7 bases fitting TRBD1. The CDR3 has 19 amino acids. Looked up from germline, CDR1 is SEHNR and CDR2 is FQNEAQ (reference sequence). Trimming at V came to 5 bases and at J to 5 bases, leaving 24 bases not matched to a gene. The chain's CDR3 is CASSPRLFTSTGTFDEQYF. The CDR3 region has the DNA TGTGCCAGCAGCCCACGATTATTTACTTCGACAGGGACATTCGACGAGCAGTACTTC.

V and J are TRBV20-1 and TRBJ2-7; 9 bases fit TRBD2. CDR3 length: 13 residues. Germline V gives CDR1 DFQATT, CDR2 SNEGSKA (reference sequence). The V and J ends lost 3 bases and 6 bases, in that order; junction bases with no gene match: 6. The CDR3 reads CSASTASGTEQYF. CDR3 coding DNA: TGCAGTGCTAGTACGGCTAGCGGGACCGAGCAGTACTTC.

This chain links TRBV27 with TRBJ2-7; D is perhaps TRBD1 (6 bases). The CDR3 runs 12 residues. Germline V gene sequence: CDR1 MNHEY, CDR2 SMNVEV (reference sequence). Trimming removed 5 bases at V and 5 bases at J, with 10 bases between. CDR3 nucleotide sequence: TGTGCCAGCAGTCTTTACAGGGACGAGCAGTACTTC. This sequence encodes CASSLYRDEQYF.

This rearrangement joins TRBV28 to TRBJ1-6; D remains unclear. This CDR3 is built from 15 residues. The germline CDR1 and CDR2 sequences are MDHEN and SYDVKM. The V end was cut by 3 bases, the J end by 4 bases, with 10 bases between. CDR3 sequence reads: CASSFQVVYNSPLHF. CDR3 nucleotides: TGTGCCAGCAGTTTTCAGGTTGTTTATAATTCACCCCTCCACTTT.

V is TRBV19 and J is TRBJ1-1, with D uncertain. Germline V gene sequence: CDR1 LNHDA, CDR2 SQIVND (reference sequence). The CDR3 has 12 residues. Trimming took 3 bases from V and 3 from J, leaving 5 bases between them. This CDR3 reads CASSMGYTEAFF. In DNA, the CDR3 is TGTGCCAGTAGTATGGGTTACACTGAAGCTTTCTTT.

The V and J genes are TRBV27 and TRBJ2-3, with TRBD2 identical over 12 bases. Germline V gene data show CDR1 as MNHEY and CDR2 as SMNVEV (reference sequence). V shed 6 bases and J 5 bases; nucleotides not matched to a gene: 3. CDR3 length: 14 amino acids. In DNA, the CDR3 is TGTGCCAGCAGGCCGGGACTAGCGGGAGATACGCAGTATTTT. Its protein product is CASRPGLAGDTQYF.

This clone was seen a few times. The V call is TRBV7-9, the J call TRBJ2-1; D not certain. Germline V gene sequence: CDR1 SEHNR, CDR2 FQNEAQ (reference sequence). There are 13 residues in the CDR3. V was trimmed by 2 bases and J by 8 bases, leaving 10 bases between them. The CDR3 protein is CASSLSVEYEQFF. CDR3 nucleotides: TGTGCCAGCAGCTTAAGTGTGGAGTATGAGCAGTTCTTC.

This clone showed up just once. The V gene is TRBV27, the J gene TRBJ1-2; TRBD1 might be the D (6 bases). There are 13 residues in the CDR3. Germline CDR1 reads MNHEY; CDR2 reads SMNVEV (reference sequence). Trimming cost V 2 bases and J 5 bases, with 9 bases left between them. In DNA, the CDR3 is TGTGCCAGCAGTTTAAGACAGGCTTATGGCTACACCTTC. It translates to CASSLRQAYGYTF.

This chain joins TRBV7-9 and TRBJ1-5, with D hard to call. The V gene lost 5 bases and the J gene lost 0 bases, with 5 bases spanning the gap. CDR3 size: 13 residues. CDR1 is SEHNR, CDR2 FQNEAQ, per germline (reference sequence). The chain's CDR3 is CASSPNSNQPQHF. CDR3 in DNA: TGTGCCAGCAGCCCGAATAGCAATCAGCCCCAGCATTTT. The variable domain in full, completed from reference TRBV7-9 and TRBJ1-5, reads DTGVSQNPRHKITKRGQNVTFRCDPISEHNRLYWYRQTLGQGPEFLTYFQNEAQLEKSRLLSDRFSAERPKGSFSTLEIQRTEQGDSAMYLCASSPNSNQPQHFGDGTRLSIL.

V is TRBV7-9 and J is TRBJ1-4, with D possibly being TRBD1 (6 bases). The V end lost 0 bases, the J end lost 8 bases, and 10 bases lay between the germline ends. Germline lookup yields CDR1 SEHNR and CDR2 FQNEAQ (reference sequence). The CDR3 sequence is 14 residues long. The chain's CDR3 is CASSLAQGGEKLFF. DNA of the CDR3: TGTGCCAGCAGCTTAGCACAGGGAGGGGAAAAACTGTTTTTT.

This sequence joins TRBV30 and TRBJ2-7; 10 bases line up with TRBD2. J was trimmed by 1 base and V by 1 base; bases with no gene match: 1. Germline V gene lookup returns CDR1 GTSNPN and CDR2 SVGIG (reference sequence). The CDR3 consists of 14 residues. The CDR3 spells CAWSGSGGSYEQYF. The CDR3, as DNA: TGTGCCTGGAGTGGTAGCGGGGGGTCCTACGAGCAGTACTTC.

The V and J genes are TRBV9 and TRBJ1-2; D uncertain. This CDR3 has 13 amino acids. CDR1 is SGDLS and CDR2 is YYNGEE in the germline V gene. V lost 7 bases and J lost 4, with 14 bases in between. CDR3: CASERAGGYGYTF. DNA of the CDR3: TGTGCCAGCGAGCGGGCAGGCGGCTATGGCTACACCTTC.

V and J are TRBV6-5 and TRBJ2-7; 11 bases are shared with TRBD2. The CDR3 totals 15 residues. Trimming took 2 bases from V and 3 from J; bases not matched to a gene: 3. Germline-derived CDR1 and CDR2 are MNHEY and SVGAGI. CDR3 coding DNA: TGTGCCAGCAGTTACGGGGGGACTAGCGGCTACGAGCAGTACTTC. The encoded protein is CASSYGGTSGYEQYF.

The rearrangement links TRBV4-2 to TRBJ1-3; 8 nucleotides line up with TRBD1. Trimming cost V 0 bases and J 4 bases; bases outside gene matches: 11. This CDR3 comprises 18 residues. Germline CDR1 is LGHNA and CDR2 is YNFKEQ. CDR3 nucleotide sequence: TGTGCCAGCAGCCAAGAAGGGGTGTATCGACAGGGGGGAAACACCATATATTTT. This codes for CASSQEGVYRQGGNTIYF.

The gene calls are TRBV18 and TRBJ1-5; 7 bases fit TRBD1. CDR3 size: 15 residues. J lost 5 bases, V lost 5 bases, and 9 bases had no gene match. Looked up from germline, CDR1 is KGHSH and CDR2 is LQKENI. In DNA form, the CDR3 reads TGTGCCAGCTCAAAGGACAGGCTACCGGATCAGCCCCAGCATTTT. This sequence encodes CASSKDRLPDQPQHF. Full variable domain (rest looked up from reference TRBV18 and TRBJ1-5): NAGVMQNPRHLVRRRGQEARLRCSPMKGHSHVYWYRQLPEEGLKFMVYLQKENIIDESGMPKERFSAEFPKEGPSILRIQQVVRGDSAAYFCASSKDRLPDQPQHFGDGTRLSIL.

V and J are TRBV6-5 and TRBJ1-1, with TRBD1 matching over 7 bases. Trimming at V came to 5 bases and at J to 1 base, leaving 4 bases not matched to a gene. This CDR3 is built from 14 residues. From germline, CDR1 is MNHEY and CDR2 SVGAGI. In nucleotides, the CDR3 is TGTGCCAGCAGTCGGGGACAGCAGAACACTGAAGCTTTCTTT. Protein product: CASSRGQQNTEAFF.

This chain links TRBV29-1 with TRBJ1-1; D remains ambiguous. CDR3 length: 14 amino acids. Germline V lookup: CDR1 SQVTM, CDR2 ANQGSEA. Trimming took 5 bases from V and 2 from J, leaving 15 bases between them. CDR3 sequence: CSVCATTTNTEAFF. In DNA, the CDR3 is TGCAGCGTTTGCGCCACAACAACTAACACTGAAGCTTTCTTT.

J is TRBJ1-2 and V is TRBV6-5; D not certain. The CDR3 has 11 residues. In germline, CDR1 is MNHEY, CDR2 SVGAGI. The V and J ends lost 4 bases and 11 bases respectively, with 11 bases between them. This CDR3 reads CASSWTLGYTF. DNA for the CDR3: TGTGCCAGCAGTTGGACCTTAGGTTACACCTTC.

This chain uses TRBV13 with TRBJ2-1, with D unresolved. The CDR3 contains 14 residues. V was pared by 0 bases and J by 5 bases, with 8 bases between. CDR1 and CDR2 from the germline V gene are PRHDT and FYEKMQ (reference sequence). The CDR3 region has the DNA TGTGCCAGCAGCTTAGGGCCGCTAAACAATGAGCAGTTCTTC. It encodes CASSLGPLNNEQFF. Filled out from reference TRBV13 and TRBJ2-1, the complete variable domain reads AAGVIQSPRHLIKEKRETATLKCYPIPRHDTVYWYQQGPGQDPQFLISFYEKMQSDKGSIPDRFSAQQFSDYHSELNMSSLELGDSALYFCASSLGPLNNEQFFGPGTRLTVL.

V usage is TRBV7-8 and J usage is TRBJ1-2, with D perhaps matching TRBD1 (5 bases). Trimming stripped 5 bases from V and 4 bases from J, with 17 bases between. Germline lookup yields CDR1 SGHVS and CDR2 FQNEAQ. The CDR3 has 15 amino acids. The CDR3 is CASSPRDPGPYGYTF. The DNA of the CDR3 is TGTGCCAGCAGCCCCCGGGACCCGGGGCCCTATGGCTACACCTTC. The full variable domain, in which reference TRBV7-8 and TRBJ1-2 provide the parts outside the CDR3, is GAGVSQSPRYKVAKRGQDVALRCDPISGHVSLFWYQQALGQGPEFLTYFQNEAQLDKSGLPSDRFFAERPEGSVSTLKIQRTQQEDSAVYLCASSPRDPGPYGYTFGSGTRLTVV.

The chain recombines TRBV18 with TRBJ2-1; perhaps TRBD1 as D (6 bases). The CDR3 totals 16 residues. Trimming removed 3 bases from V and 1 base from J, with 13 bases in between. Germline V lookup: CDR1 KGHSH, CDR2 LQKENI. The DNA for the CDR3 is TGTGCCAGCTCACCCCAGGGACACCGGTCCTACAATGAGCAGTTCTTC. Its protein is CASSPQGHRSYNEQFF. The complete variable domain, with remaining parts taken from reference TRBV18 and TRBJ2-1, reads NAGVMQNPRHLVRRRGQEARLRCSPMKGHSHVYWYRQLPEEGLKFMVYLQKENIIDESGMPKERFSAEFPKEGPSILRIQQVVRGDSAAYFCASSPQGHRSYNEQFFGPGTRLTVL.

The rearrangement uses TRBV5-1 and TRBJ1-1, with 11 bases lining up with TRBD1. The CDR3 covers 17 residues. Germline V gene sequence: CDR1 SGHRS, CDR2 YFSETQ. V was clipped by 0 bases and J by 5 bases; unmatched bases: 9. The CDR3 bases are TGCGCCAGCAGCTTGGGCGGGACAGGGGGAAGGAAAACTGAAGCTTTCTTT. It encodes CASSLGGTGGRKTEAFF.

This chain joins TRBV28 and TRBJ2-5; TRBD2 matches 9 bases. The CDR3 totals 14 residues. V trimming: 5 bases; J trimming: 5 bases; junction bases outside the gene matches: 6. Germline CDR1 and CDR2: MDHEN and SYDVKM. The CDR3 DNA sequence: TGTGCCAGCAGTCCTTTAGCGGGAGTGGAGACCCAGTACTTC. It translates to CASSPLAGVETQYF.

The gene calls are TRBV28 and TRBJ2-5, with 8 bases that match TRBD2. The CDR3 totals 14 residues. J was trimmed by 4 bases and V by 2 bases; bases with no gene match: 3. The germline CDR1 and CDR2 sequences are MDHEN and SYDVKM. The CDR3 nucleotides are TGTGCCAGCAGTTTACGGGGGGGGACAGAGACCCAGTACTTC. This encodes CASSLRGGTETQYF.